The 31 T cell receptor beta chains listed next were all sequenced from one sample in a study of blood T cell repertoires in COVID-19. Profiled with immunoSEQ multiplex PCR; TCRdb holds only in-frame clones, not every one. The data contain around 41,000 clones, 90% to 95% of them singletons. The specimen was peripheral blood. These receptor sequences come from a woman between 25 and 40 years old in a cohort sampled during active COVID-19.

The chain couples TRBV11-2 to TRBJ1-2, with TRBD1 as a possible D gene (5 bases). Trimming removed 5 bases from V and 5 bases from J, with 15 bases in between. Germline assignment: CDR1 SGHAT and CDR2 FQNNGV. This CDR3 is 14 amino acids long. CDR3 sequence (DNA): TGTGCCAGCAGCCCCGCCAGGGTCCGGTATGGCTACACCTTC. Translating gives CASSPARVRYGYTF. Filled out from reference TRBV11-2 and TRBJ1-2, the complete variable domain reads EAGVAQSPRYKIIEKRQSVAFWCNPISGHATLYWYQQILGQGPKLLIQFQNNGVVDDSQLPKDRFSAERLKGVDSTLKIQPAKLEDSAVYLCASSPARVRYGYTFGSGTRLTVV.

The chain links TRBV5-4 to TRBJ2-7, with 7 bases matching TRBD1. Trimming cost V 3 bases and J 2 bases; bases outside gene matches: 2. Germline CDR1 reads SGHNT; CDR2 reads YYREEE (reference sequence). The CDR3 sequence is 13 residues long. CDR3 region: CASSWGTAYEQYF. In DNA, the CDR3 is TGTGCCAGCAGCTGGGGGACAGCCTACGAGCAGTACTTC.

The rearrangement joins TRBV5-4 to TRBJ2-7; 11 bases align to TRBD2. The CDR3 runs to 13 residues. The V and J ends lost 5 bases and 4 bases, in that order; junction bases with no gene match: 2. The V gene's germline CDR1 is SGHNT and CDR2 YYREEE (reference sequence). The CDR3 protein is CASRTSGNYEQYF. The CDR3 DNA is TGTGCCAGCAGGACTAGCGGGAATTACGAGCAGTACTTC.

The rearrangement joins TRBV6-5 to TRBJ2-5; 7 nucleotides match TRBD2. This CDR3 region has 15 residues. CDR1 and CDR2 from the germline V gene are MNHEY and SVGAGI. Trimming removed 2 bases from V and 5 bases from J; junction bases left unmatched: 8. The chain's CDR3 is CASSYTSEEGETQYF. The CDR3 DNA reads TGTGCCAGCAGTTACACTAGCGAAGAGGGGGAGACCCAGTACTTC.

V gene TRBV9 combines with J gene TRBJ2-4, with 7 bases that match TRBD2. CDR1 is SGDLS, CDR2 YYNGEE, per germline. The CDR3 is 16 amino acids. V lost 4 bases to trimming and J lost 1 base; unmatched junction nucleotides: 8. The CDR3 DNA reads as TGTGCCAGCAGCTCCGGAAGCGGGACGGCCAAAAACATTCAGTACTTC. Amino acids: CASSSGSGTAKNIQYF.

As DNA, the CDR3 is TGTGCCAGCAGCTTAGACGGAGACCCCCGGGGGATGAACACTGAAGCTTTCTTT. Amino acids: CASSLDGDPRGMNTEAFF. V usage is TRBV7-2 and J usage is TRBJ1-1; TRBD1 is a possible D gene (5 bases). The V and J ends lost 1 base and 0 bases respectively, with 18 bases between them. This CDR3 region has 18 residues. Looked up from germline, CDR1 is SGHTA and CDR2 is FQGNSA.

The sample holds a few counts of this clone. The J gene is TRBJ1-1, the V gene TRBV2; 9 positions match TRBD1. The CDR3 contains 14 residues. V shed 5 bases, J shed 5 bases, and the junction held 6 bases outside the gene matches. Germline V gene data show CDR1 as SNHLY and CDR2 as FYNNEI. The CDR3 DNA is TGTGCCAGCAGTCCCGGGACAGGGCGTACTGAAGCTTTCTTT. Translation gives CASSPGTGRTEAFF.

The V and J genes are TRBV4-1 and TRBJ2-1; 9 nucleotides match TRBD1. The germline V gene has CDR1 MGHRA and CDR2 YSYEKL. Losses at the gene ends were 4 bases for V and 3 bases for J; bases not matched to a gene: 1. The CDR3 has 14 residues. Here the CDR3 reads CASSPGQGYNEQFF. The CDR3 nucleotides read TGCGCCAGCAGCCCGGGACAGGGCTACAATGAGCAGTTCTTC.

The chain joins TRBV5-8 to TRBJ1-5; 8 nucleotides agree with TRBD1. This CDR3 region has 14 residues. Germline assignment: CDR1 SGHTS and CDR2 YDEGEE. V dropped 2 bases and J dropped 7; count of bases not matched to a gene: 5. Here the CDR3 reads CASSFLSGGQPQHF. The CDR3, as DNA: TGTGCCAGCAGCTTTTTATCAGGGGGCCAGCCCCAGCATTTT.

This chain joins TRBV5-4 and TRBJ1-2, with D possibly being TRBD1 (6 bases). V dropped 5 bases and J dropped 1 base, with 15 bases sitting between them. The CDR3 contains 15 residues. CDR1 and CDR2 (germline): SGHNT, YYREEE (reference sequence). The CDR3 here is CASRNRDTYNYGYTF. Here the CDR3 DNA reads TGTGCCAGCAGGAACCGGGACACCTATAACTATGGCTACACCTTC.

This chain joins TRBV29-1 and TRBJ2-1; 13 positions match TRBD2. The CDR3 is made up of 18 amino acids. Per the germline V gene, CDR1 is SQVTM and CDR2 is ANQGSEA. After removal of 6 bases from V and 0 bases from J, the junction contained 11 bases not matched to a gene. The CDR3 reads CSVQRGLAGLSSYNEQFF. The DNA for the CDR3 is TGCAGCGTCCAGAGGGGACTAGCGGGACTTAGCTCCTACAATGAGCAGTTCTTC.

CDR3 sequence: CASSFSGRARNEQFF. The CDR3 DNA reads TGTGCCAGCAGTTTTAGCGGGAGGGCCAGAAATGAGCAGTTCTTC. The chain carries TRBV27 and TRBJ2-1; 11 nucleotides agree with TRBD2. The germline V gene has CDR1 MNHEY and CDR2 SMNVEV (reference sequence). This CDR3 is 15 amino acids long. The V segment lost 3 bases and the J segment 7 bases; nucleotides outside the gene matches: 5.

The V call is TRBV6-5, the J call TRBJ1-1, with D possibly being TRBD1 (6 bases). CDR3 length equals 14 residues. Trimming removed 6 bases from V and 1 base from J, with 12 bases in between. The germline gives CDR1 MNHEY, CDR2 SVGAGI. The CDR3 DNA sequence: TGTGCCAGCAGCCAAAGAGGGGGGAACACTGAAGCTTTCTTT. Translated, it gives CASSQRGGNTEAFF.

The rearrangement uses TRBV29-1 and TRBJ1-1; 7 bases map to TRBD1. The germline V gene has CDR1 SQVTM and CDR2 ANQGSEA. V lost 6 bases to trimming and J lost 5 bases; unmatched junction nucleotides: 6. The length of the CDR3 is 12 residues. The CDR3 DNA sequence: TGCAGCGTACAGGGGCGGGGTACTGAAGCTTTCTTT. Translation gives CSVQGRGTEAFF.

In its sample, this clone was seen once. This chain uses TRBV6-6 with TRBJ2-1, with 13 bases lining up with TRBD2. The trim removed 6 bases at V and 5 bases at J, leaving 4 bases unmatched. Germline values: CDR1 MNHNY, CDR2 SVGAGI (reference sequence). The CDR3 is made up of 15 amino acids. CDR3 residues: CASRAGLAGNNEQFF. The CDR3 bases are TGTGCCAGCAGGGCGGGACTAGCGGGGAACAATGAGCAGTTCTTC.

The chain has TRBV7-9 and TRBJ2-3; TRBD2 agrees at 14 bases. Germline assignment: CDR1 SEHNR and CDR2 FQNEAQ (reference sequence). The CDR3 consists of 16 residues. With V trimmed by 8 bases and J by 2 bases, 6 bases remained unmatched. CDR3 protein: CASGKGLAGVTDTQYF. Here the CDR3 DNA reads TGTGCCAGCGGAAAGGGACTAGCGGGAGTCACAGATACGCAGTATTTT. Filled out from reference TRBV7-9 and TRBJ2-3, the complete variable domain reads DTGVSQNPRHKITKRGQNVTFRCDPISEHNRLYWYRQTLGQGPEFLTYFQNEAQLEKSRLLSDRFSAERPKGSFSTLEIQRTEQGDSAMYLCASGKGLAGVTDTQYFGPGTRLTVL.

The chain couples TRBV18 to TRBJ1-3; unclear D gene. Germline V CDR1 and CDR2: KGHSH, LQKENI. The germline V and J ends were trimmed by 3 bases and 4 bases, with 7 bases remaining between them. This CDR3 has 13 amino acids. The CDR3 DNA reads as TGTGCCAGCTCACCCGATGAGGGAAACACCATATATTTT. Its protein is CASSPDEGNTIYF.

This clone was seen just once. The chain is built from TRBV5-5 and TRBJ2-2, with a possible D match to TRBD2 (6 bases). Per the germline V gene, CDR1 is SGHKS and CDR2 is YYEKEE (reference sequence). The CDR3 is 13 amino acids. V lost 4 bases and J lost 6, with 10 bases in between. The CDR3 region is CASSPTRPGELFF. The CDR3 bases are TGTGCCAGCAGCCCGACTAGACCCGGGGAGCTGTTTTTT.

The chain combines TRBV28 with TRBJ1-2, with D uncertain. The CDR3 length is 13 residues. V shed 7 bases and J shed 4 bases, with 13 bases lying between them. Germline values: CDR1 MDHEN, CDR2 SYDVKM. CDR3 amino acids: CASTGPRGYGYTF. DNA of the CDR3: TGTGCCAGCACCGGGCCCCGGGGCTATGGCTACACCTTC.

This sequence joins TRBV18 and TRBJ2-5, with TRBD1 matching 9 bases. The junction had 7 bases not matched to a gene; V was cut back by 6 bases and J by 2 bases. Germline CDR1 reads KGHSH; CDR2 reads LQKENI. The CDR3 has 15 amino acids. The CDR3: CASSPGQGGQETQYF. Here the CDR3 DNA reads TGTGCCAGCTCCCCGGGACAGGGAGGTCAAGAGACCCAGTACTTC. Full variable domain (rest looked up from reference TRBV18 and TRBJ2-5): NAGVMQNPRHLVRRRGQEARLRCSPMKGHSHVYWYRQLPEEGLKFMVYLQKENIIDESGMPKERFSAEFPKEGPSILRIQQVVRGDSAAYFCASSPGQGGQETQYFGPGTRLLVL.

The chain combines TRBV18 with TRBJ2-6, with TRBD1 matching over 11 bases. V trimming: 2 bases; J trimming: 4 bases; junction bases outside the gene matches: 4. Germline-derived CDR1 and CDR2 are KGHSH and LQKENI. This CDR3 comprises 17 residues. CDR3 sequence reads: CASSPGTGGTGANVLTF. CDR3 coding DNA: TGTGCCAGCTCACCAGGGACAGGGGGTACCGGGGCCAACGTCCTGACTTTC.

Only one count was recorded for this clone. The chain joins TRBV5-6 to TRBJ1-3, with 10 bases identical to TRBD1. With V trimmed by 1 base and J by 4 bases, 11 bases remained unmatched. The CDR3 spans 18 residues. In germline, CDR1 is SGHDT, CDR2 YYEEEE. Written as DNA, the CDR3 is TGTGCCAGCAGCTTGTTAGTCGGGACAGGGGTTACAGGAAACACCATATATTTT. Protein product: CASSLLVGTGVTGNTIYF. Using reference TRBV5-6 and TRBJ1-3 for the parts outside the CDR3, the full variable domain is DAGVTQSPTHLIKTRGQQVTLRCSPKSGHDTVSWYQQALGQGPQFIFQYYEEEERQRGNFPDRFSGHQFPNYSSELNVNALLLGDSALYLCASSLLVGTGVTGNTIYFGEGSWLTVV.

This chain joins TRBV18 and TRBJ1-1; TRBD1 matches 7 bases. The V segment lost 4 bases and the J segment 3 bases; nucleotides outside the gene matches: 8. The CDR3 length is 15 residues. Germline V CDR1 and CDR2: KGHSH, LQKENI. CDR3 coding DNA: TGTGCCAGCTCACAGCAGACAGGGTGGGACACTGAAGCTTTCTTT. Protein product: CASSQQTGWDTEAFF.

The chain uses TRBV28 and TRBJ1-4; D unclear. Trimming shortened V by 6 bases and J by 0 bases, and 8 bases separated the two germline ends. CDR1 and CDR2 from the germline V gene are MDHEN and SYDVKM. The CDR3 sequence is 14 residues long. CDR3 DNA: TGTGCCAGCAGACACCAGGCAACTAATGAAAAACTGTTTTTT. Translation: CASRHQATNEKLFF.

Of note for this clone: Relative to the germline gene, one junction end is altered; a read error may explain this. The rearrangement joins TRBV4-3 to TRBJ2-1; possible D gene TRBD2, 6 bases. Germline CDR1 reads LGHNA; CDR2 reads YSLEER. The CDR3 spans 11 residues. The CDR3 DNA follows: TGCGCCAGCAGCCAAGACGGGGACTTCCTCTTC. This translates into CASSQDGDFLF.

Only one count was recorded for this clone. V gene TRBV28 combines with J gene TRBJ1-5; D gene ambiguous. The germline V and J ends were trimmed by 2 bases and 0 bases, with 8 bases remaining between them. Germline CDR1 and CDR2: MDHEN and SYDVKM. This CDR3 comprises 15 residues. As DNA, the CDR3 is TGTGCCAGCAGTTTAGTGCTAGGTAGCAATCAGCCCCAGCATTTT. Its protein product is CASSLVLGSNQPQHF.

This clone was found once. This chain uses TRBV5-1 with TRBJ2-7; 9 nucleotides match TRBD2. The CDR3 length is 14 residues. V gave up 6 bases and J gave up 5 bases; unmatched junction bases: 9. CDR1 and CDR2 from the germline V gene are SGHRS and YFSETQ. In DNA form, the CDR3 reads TGCGCCAGCAACCCAGGATTAGCGGGAGACGAGCAGTACTTC. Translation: CASNPGLAGDEQYF.

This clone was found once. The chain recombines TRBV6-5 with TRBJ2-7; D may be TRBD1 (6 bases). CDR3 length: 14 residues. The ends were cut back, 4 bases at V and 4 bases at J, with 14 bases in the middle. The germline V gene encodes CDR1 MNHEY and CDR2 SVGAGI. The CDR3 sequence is CASSSGTPFYEQYF. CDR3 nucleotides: TGTGCCAGCAGTTCCGGGACACCATTTTACGAGCAGTACTTC.

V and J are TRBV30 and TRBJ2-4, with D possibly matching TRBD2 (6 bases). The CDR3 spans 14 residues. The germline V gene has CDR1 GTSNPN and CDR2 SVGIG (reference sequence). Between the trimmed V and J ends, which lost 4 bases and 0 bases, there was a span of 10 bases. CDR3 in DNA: TGTGCCTGGAAGGCGGGATTAGCCAAAAACATTCAGTACTTC. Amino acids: CAWKAGLAKNIQYF. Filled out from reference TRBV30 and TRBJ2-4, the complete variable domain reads SQTIHQWPATLVQPVGSPLSLECTVEGTSNPNLYWYRQAAGRGLQLLFYSVGIGQISSEVPQNLSASRPQDRQFILSSKKLLLSDSGFYLCAWKAGLAKNIQYFGAGTRLSVL.

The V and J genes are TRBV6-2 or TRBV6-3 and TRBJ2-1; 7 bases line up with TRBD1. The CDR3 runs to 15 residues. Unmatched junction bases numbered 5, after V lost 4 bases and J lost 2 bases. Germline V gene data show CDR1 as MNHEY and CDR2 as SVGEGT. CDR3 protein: CASSWRQGPYNEQFF. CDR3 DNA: TGTGCCAGCAGTTGGCGACAGGGACCCTACAATGAGCAGTTCTTC.

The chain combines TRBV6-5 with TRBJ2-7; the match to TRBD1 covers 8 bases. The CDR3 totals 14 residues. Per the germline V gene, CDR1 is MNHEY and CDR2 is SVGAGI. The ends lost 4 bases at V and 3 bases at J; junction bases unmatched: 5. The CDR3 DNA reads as TGTGCCAGCAGTTCAGGACAGGGCCTCTACGAGCAGTACTTC. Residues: CASSSGQGLYEQYF.